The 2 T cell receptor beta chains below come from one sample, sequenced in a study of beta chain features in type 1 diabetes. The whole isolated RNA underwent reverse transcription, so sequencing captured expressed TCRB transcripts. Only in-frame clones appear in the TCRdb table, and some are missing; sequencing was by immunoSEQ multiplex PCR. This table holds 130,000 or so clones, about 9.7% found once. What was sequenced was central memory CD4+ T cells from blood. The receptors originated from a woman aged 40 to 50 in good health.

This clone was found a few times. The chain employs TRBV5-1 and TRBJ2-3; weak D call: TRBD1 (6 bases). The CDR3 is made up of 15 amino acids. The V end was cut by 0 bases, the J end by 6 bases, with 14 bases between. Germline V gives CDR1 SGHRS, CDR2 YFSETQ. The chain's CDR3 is CASSLGSGVGDTQYF. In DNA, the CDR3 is TGCGCCAGCAGCTTGGGTTCAGGGGTAGGGGATACGCAGTATTTT.

Written as DNA, the CDR3 is TGCGCCAGCAGCCCGGAGACTAGCGGGGGCTCCTACAATGAGCAGTTCTTC. It encodes CASSPETSGGSYNEQFF. This chain connects TRBV4-1 to TRBJ2-1; TRBD2 agrees at 12 bases. CDR1 and CDR2 from the germline V gene are MGHRA and YSYEKL. Unmatched junction bases numbered 4, after V lost 4 bases and J lost 0 bases. CDR3 length: 17 residues.